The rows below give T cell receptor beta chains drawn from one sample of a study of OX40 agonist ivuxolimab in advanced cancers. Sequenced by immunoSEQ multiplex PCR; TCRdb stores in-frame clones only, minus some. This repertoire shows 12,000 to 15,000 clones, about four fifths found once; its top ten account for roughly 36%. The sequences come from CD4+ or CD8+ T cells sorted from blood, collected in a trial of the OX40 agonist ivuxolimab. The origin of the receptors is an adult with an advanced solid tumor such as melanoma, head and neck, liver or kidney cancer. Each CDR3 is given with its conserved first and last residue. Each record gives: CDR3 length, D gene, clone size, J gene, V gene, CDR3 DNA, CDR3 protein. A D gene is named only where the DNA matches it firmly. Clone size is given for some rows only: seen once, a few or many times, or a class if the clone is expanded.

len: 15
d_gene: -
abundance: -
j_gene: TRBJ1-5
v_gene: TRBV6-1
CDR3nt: TGTGCCAGCAGTGAAGAGGGGGGAGGTAATCAGCCCCAGCATTTT
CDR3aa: CASSEEGGGNQPQHF

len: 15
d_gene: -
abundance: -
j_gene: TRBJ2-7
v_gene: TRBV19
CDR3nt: TGTGCCAGTAGTATGGGGACCTCGACGTTCGGCGAGCAGTACTTC
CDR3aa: CASSMGTSTFGEQYF

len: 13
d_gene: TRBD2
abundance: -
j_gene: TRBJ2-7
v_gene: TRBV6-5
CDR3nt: TGTGCCAGCAGTTCCGGGACTAACTACGAGCAGTACTTC
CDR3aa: CASSSGTNYEQYF

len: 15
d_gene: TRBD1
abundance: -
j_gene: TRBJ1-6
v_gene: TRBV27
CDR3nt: TGTGCCAGCAGTGACAGGGGGGCCTATAATTCACCCCTCCACTTT
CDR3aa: CASSDRGAYNSPLHF

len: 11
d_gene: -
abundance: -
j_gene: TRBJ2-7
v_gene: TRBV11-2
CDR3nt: TGTGCCAGCAGCAGATCATACGAGCAGTACTTC
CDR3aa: CASSRSYEQYF

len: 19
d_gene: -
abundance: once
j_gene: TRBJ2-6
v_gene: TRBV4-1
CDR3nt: TGCGCCAGCAGCCAAGGAATCGACCCTATCATTAGGGGGGCCAACGTCCTGACTTTC
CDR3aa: CASSQGIDPIIRGANVLTF

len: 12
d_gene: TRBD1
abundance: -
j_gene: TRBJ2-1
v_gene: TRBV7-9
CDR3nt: TGTGCCAGCACCACGGACAGGGGGAAACGGTTCTTC
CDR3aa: CASTTDRGKRFF

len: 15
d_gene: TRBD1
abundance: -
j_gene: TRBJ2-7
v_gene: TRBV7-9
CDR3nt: TGTGCCAGCAGCTCCGCGGACAGGGGATTATACGAGCAGTACTTC
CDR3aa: CASSSADRGLYEQYF

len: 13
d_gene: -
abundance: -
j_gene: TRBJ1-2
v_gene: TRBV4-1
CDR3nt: TGCGCCAGCAGCCAAGGCGGGATCTATGGCTACACCTTC
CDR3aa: CASSQGGIYGYTF

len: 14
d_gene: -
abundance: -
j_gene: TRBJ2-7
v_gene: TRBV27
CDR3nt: TGTGCCAGCAGTTTCGGACGGGCTTCCAACGAGCAGTACTTC
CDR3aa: CASSFGRASNEQYF

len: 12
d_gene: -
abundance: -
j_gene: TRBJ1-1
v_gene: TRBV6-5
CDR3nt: TGTGCCAGCAGCTACGGACCCGGTGAAGCTTTCTTT
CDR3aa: CASSYGPGEAFF

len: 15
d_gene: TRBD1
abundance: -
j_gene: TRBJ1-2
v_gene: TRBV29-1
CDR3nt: TGCAGCGTTGTGGGGTCCGGGACAGGGCTCCATGGCTACACCTTC
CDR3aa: CSVVGSGTGLHGYTF

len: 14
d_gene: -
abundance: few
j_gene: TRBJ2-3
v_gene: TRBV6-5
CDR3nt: TGTGCCAGCAGTTTCCTAGCGTTAAGGGATACGCAGTATTTT
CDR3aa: CASSFLALRDTQYF

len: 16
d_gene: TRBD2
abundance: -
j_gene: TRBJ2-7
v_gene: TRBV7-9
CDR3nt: TGTGCCAGCAGCCCACGGACTAGCGGCACTAACTACGAGCAGTACTTC
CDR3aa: CASSPRTSGTNYEQYF

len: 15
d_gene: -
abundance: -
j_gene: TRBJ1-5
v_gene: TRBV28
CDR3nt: TGTGCCAGCAGTTTTGATGGAGAGTGGAATCAGCCCCAGCATTTT
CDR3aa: CASSFDGEWNQPQHF

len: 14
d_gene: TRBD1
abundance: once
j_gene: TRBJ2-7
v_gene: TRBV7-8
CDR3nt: TGTGCCAGCAGCCCCGGGACAGGGGTGCTCGAGCAGTACTTC
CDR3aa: CASSPGTGVLEQYF

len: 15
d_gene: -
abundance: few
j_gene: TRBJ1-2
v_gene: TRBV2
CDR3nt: TGTGCCAGCAGTGAAGCAAGGGGGGGGAACTATGGCTACACCTTC
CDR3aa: CASSEARGGNYGYTF

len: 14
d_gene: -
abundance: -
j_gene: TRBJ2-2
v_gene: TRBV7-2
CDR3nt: TGTGCCAGCAGCTTATCGGTAGGGCCCGGGGAGCTGTTTTTT
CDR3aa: CASSLSVGPGELFF

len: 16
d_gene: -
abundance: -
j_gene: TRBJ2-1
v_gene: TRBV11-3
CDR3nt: TGTGCCAGCAGCTTTAGGGGTTCAGGGCTCGGAAATGAGCAGTTCTTC
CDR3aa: CASSFRGSGLGNEQFF

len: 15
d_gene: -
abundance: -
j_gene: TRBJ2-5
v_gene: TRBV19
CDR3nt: TGTGCCACCCAATTCGGACGGTCGGCCCAAGAGACCCAGTACTTC
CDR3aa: CATQFGRSAQETQYF

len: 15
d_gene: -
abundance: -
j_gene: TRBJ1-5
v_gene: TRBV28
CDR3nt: TGTGCCAGCAGTCCCCCCCAAGGGAACCGCCGACTCCAGCATTTT
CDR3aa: CASSPPQGNRRLQHF

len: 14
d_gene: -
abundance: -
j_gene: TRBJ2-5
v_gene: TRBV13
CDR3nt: TGTGCCAGCAGCTTAAAGGGGAATCAAGAGACCCAGTACTTC
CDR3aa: CASSLKGNQETQYF

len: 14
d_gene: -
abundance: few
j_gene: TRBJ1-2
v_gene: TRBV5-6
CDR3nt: TGTGCCAGCAGCTTGGGACAGGATAACTATGGCTACACCTTC
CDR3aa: CASSLGQDNYGYTF

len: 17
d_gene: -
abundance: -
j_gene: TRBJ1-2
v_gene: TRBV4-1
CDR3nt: TGCGCCAGCAGCCAAGATCTTGGGGCGGCCGTGAGCTATGGCTACACCTTC
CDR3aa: CASSQDLGAAVSYGYTF

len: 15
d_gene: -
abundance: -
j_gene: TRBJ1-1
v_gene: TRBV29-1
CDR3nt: TGCAGCGTTGAGAATTGGGCATCACTGAACACTGAAGCTTTCTTT
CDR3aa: CSVENWASLNTEAFF

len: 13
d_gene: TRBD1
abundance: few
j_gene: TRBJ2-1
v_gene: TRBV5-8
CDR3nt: TGTGCCAGCAGCTGGGACAGGGGCCATGAGCAGTTCTTC
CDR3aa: CASSWDRGHEQFF

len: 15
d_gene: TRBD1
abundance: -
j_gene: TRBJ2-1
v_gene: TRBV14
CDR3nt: TGTGCCAGCAGCCAAGGTTGGACAGGTTACAATGAGCAGTTCTTC
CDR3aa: CASSQGWTGYNEQFF

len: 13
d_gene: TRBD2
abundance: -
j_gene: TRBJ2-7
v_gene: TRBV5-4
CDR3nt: TGTGCCAGCAGCCCGGGACTAGCGGGAGAGCAGTACTTC
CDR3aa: CASSPGLAGEQYF

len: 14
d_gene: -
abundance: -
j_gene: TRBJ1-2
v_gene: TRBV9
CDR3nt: TGTGCCAGCAGCTTAGAAGGCAGTAACTATGGCTACACCTTC
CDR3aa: CASSLEGSNYGYTF

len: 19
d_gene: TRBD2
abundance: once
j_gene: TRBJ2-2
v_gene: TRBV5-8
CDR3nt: TGTGCCAGCAGCTTGGTTGGTAGCGGGGGGCTCGGGAACACCGGGGAGCTGTTTTTT
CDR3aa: CASSLVGSGGLGNTGELFF

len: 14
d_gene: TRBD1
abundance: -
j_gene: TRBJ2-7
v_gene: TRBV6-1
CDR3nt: TGTGCCAGCAGAGAGGACAGGGAATACTACGAGCAGTACTTC
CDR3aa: CASREDREYYEQYF

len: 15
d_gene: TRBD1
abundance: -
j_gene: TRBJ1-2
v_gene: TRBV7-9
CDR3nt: TGTGCCAGCAGTTCGATGGTGCAGGGGGCGCATGGCTACACCTTC
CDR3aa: CASSSMVQGAHGYTF

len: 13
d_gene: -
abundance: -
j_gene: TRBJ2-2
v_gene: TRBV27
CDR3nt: TGTGCCAGCAGCCTTACCGTCGGCGGGGAGCTGTTTTTT
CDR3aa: CASSLTVGGELFF

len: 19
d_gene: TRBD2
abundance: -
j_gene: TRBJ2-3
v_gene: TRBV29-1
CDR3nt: TGCAGCGTTGACGGGAGGGACTTAACCCGCGGGAGCCCCTCAGATACGCAGTATTTT
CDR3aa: CSVDGRDLTRGSPSDTQYF

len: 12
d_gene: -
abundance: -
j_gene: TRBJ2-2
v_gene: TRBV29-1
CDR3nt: TGCAGCGTTGTATGGGGCACCGGGGAGCTGTTTTTT
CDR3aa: CSVVWGTGELFF

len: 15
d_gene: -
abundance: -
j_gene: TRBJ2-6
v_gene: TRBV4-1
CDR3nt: TGCGCCAGCAGCCAATCCGAGTCTGGGGCCAACGTCCTGACTTTC
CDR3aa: CASSQSESGANVLTF

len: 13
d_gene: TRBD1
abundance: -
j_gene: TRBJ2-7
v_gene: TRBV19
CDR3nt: TGTGCCAGTAGTACACACAGGGGCTACGAGCAGTACTTC
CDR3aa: CASSTHRGYEQYF

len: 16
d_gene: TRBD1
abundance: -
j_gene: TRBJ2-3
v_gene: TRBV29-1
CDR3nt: TGCAGCGTCAGGTCCGGACAGGGGGCCCCCGGGGATACGCAGTATTTT
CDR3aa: CSVRSGQGAPGDTQYF

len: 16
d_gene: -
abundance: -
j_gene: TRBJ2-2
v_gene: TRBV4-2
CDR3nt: TGTGCCAGCAGCCAAGTATCGTCGGGGAGAGCCGGGGAGCTGTTTTTT
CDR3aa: CASSQVSSGRAGELFF

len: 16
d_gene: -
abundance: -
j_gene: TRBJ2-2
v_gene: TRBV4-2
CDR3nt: TGTGCCAGCAGCCAAGTTGCGGTGTGGAACACCGGGGAGCTGTTTTTT
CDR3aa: CASSQVAVWNTGELFF

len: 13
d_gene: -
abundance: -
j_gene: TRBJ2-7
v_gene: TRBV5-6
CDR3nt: TGTGCCAGCAGCTTGGGGGGCGACTACGAGCAGTACTTC
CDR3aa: CASSLGGDYEQYF

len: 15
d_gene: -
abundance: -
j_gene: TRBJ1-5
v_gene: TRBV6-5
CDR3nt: TGTGCCAGCAGTTATTTGCGGGATCCTAATCAGCCCCAGCATTTT
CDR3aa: CASSYLRDPNQPQHF

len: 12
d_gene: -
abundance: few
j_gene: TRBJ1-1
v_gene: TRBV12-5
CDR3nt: TGTGCTAGTGGTTTATTACTTCCTGAAGCTTTCTTT
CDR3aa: CASGLLLPEAFF

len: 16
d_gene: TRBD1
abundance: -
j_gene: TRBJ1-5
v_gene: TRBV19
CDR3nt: TGTGCCAGTAGTGTCGTCCAGGGGGCGAGCAATCAGCCCCAGCATTTT
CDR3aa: CASSVVQGASNQPQHF

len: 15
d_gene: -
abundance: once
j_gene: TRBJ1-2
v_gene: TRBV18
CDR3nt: TGTGCCAGCTCATTCGCTCAAGGGACCGTTCGGGGCTACACCTTC
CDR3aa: CASSFAQGTVRGYTF